These 5 T cell receptor beta chains originate from one sample sequenced in a study of shared clonotypes between healthy human individuals. Only CD45RO-negative cells positively selected for CCR7 counted as naive CD8 cells, so terminally differentiated effector memory CD45RA+ cells were excluded. The assay was immunoSEQ multiplex PCR, and TCRdb's table has in-frame clones only and misses some. The sample has about 1,900,000 clones; over 85% are singletons. Sequencing was performed on naive CD8+ T cells sorted from blood. These receptors all come from a man between 18 and 29 years old in good health.

This chain uses TRBV30 with TRBJ2-2, with D hard to call. The CDR3 totals 14 residues. V lost 5 bases and J lost 0, with 10 bases in between. CDR1 is GTSNPN, CDR2 SVGIG, per germline (reference sequence). CDR3 in DNA: TGTGCCTGGGAAGTAGGGCCGAACACCGGGGAGCTGTTTTTT. Its protein is CAWEVGPNTGELFF.

The J gene is TRBJ2-1, the V gene TRBV7-9, with 8 bases that match TRBD2. Germline V gene sequence: CDR1 SEHNR, CDR2 FQNEAQ (reference sequence). The CDR3 has 16 amino acids. With 3 bases clipped from V and 0 bases from J, the junction kept 4 bases outside the gene matches. The CDR3 DNA follows: TGTGCCAGCAGCTTTAGCGGGACCAGCTCCTACAATGAGCAGTTCTTC. Amino acids: CASSFSGTSSYNEQFF.

The V and J genes are TRBV4-1 and TRBJ2-2, with TRBD1 matching 7 bases. The CDR3 has 16 amino acids. The V and J ends lost 6 bases and 4 bases, in that order; junction bases with no gene match: 11. Per germline, CDR1 MGHRA and CDR2 YSYEKL. The CDR3 reads CASSPRQGDATGELFF. In nucleotides, the CDR3 is TGCGCCAGCAGTCCCAGACAGGGAGATGCCACCGGGGAGCTGTTTTTT.

This sequence joins TRBV5-4 and TRBJ2-2; possibly TRBD2 for D (6 bases). V was trimmed by 0 bases and J by 7 bases, leaving 10 bases between them. Per germline, CDR1 SGHNT and CDR2 YYREEE (reference sequence). The CDR3 spans 14 residues. CDR3 nucleotides: TGTGCCAGCAGCTTGGAAAGGGGAGGCGGGGAGCTGTTTTTT. Encoded protein: CASSLERGGGELFF. The variable domain in full, with the rest retrieved from reference TRBV5-4 and TRBJ2-2, is ETGVTQSPTHLIKTRGQQVTLRCSSQSGHNTVSWYQQALGQGPQFIFQYYREEENGRGNFPPRFSGLQFPNYSSELNVNALELDDSALYLCASSLERGGGELFFGEGSRLTVL.

V is TRBV28 and J is TRBJ2-5; a weak D match, TRBD2 (6 bases). From germline, CDR1 is MDHEN and CDR2 SYDVKM. The CDR3 runs 16 residues. Trimming removed 5 bases at V and 5 bases at J, with 21 bases between. The CDR3 region has the DNA TGTGCCAGCAGTCGTCTAACCGGGACTCCGCAGGAGACCCAGTACTTC. Residues: CASSRLTGTPQETQYF.